This T cell receptor beta chain was observed in a study of cytomegalovirus exposure and HLA in healthy donors (dated by TCRdb to 2015 to 2018). About the study as a whole: An earlier analysis of 587 of the donors reported approximately 260 Gb of sequence data and 95 million to 130 million unique TCR beta sequences obtained from 150 million to 200 million T cells. A later genetic analysis used genome-wide SNP genotypes for about 60% of the roughly 670 donors, treating that subset as a discovery cohort. Donor age, sex, ethnicity and CMV serostatus were compiled alongside the repertoire data. The study aimed to test whether signatures of past pathogen exposure could be identified by cataloging public T cell receptors. Rather than drawing on any new phenotypic data, the later analysis identified candidate immune exposures from TCR beta sequences and the way those sequences occurred across donors. All discovery cohort repertoires had been generated on a single sequencing platform. Because of strong linkage in the cohort, four or five DR-DQ haplotypes were treated as single units for association and clustering. High-throughput TCR immunosequencing, statistical association of individual TCRs with disease status, and machine learning were combined to predict cytomegalovirus infection status. A separate validation cohort of over 95 different subjects was used in addition to the approximately 610-subject first cohort. Around 320 gigabases of sequencing data and tens of millions of unique TCR sequences were included in an early release covering about 700 HLA-typed donors. The study used immunosequencing to profile the T cell repertoires of several hundred subjects and linked those repertoires to cytomegalovirus serostatus. Typing coverage varied by locus: roughly 629-640 donors for A, B, C, DRB1 and DQB1; roughly 500 for DQA1; some 610 for DPA1; roughly 450 for DPB1. Class I and class II HLA loci were covered by the typing at four-digit resolution. A later analysis re-examined previously published TCR beta repertoires from about 670 donors and added high-resolution HLA genotyping to investigate patterns of TCR occurrence. Among some 400 genotyped donors of the cohort, an average of roughly 230,000 unique TCR beta nucleotide sequences was sequenced per donor, of which about 19% were non-productive. Of the approximately 400 genotyped donors, approximately 83% fell in the genetic ancestry cluster associated with self-reported Caucasian donors. An earlier analysis of approximately 500 of the donors applied high-throughput TCR beta sequencing to assess whether each TCR beta V gene segment acted as functional or pseudogenic. Overall results and qualifications from the work: A later analysis found that TCR association rates varied across HLA loci, with DRB1 alleles showing the most associated TCRs and HLA-C alleles the fewest. In a later genetic analysis, a missense DCLRE1C variant was associated with V-gene and J-gene trimming of TCR beta chains, and the association was replicated in an independent cohort. Because counts were too low, 15 to 20 rarely observed V segments, including chromosome 9 orphons, were excluded from the earlier analysis of roughly 580 of the donors. Most CMV-associated TCR beta chains appeared to be HLA-restricted in a later analysis, and the HLA associations seemed to be driven largely by CMV exposure. When HLA alleles, especially DR and DQ, strongly co-occurred, TCR associations were difficult to assign to individual alleles. A later analysis associated approximately 17,000 TCR beta sequences with specific HLA alleles at a false discovery rate of 0.05. In both the original and validation cohorts, the classifier was reported to diagnose cytomegalovirus status with high specificity and sensitivity. Compared with the approximately 670-donor mean, donors in an Asian-associated ancestry cluster had fewer N-insertions in productive TCRs, according to a later genetic analysis. While some public TCRs were present in many individuals, most TCR sequences turned up only very rarely across donors. In a later analysis, HLA-associated TCR beta chains showed more clonal expansion and lower generation probabilities than non-associated chains that were equally common. A later analysis reported that several top co-occurrence clusters appeared linked to parvovirus B19, influenza, CMV and Epstein-Barr virus. Linkage disequilibrium might explain the correlated functional status among segregating V segments, but an unknown experimental factor could not be ruled out. A cluster of highly shared sequence variants was judged likely to be a technical artifact of the sequencing pipeline. Some IMGT-functional V segments, including TRBV6-2 and TRBV6-3, could not be distinguished by the 87-base-pair reads and were therefore excluded. A further reported finding was that TCR beta sequences accurately predicted the HLA-A and HLA-B alleles for most subjects in the first cohort. The study gave a list of some 150 TCR beta chains associated with cytomegalovirus. Roughly uniform sequencing depth across donors was assumed in presence/absence analyses, although this assumption may not hold. CMV serostatus was the only immune exposure information available for the cohort. This cohort had only TCR beta chains sequenced, and the lack of alpha or paired-chain data limited which features could be detected. The authors suggested that the approach could potentially be generalized to other disease states and immunological phenotypes. Because HLA typing was missing for some donors at each locus, association tests included only the typed subset. In vitro tests confirmed that a few of the cytomegalovirus-associated TCR beta chains recognize cytomegalovirus antigens. In an earlier analysis of 587 of the donors, most TCR beta V segments appeared in productive rearrangements about 87% or about 30% of the time, broadly matching IMGT annotations.

The cohort was made up of about 670 healthy bone marrow donors. Cohort members were all nominally healthy when sampled, although unrecorded immune exposures were likely present. The donor was CMV seronegative and was included in the group of approximately 350 seronegative cohort members. A peripheral blood sample was provided by each donor, and peripheral blood mononuclear cells were used for TCR beta sequencing. Genomic DNA was extracted from the blood cell samples with the Qiagen DNeasy Blood Extraction Kit. The CDR3 contains 13 residues, cysteine and phenylalanine counted. Only CDR3 DNA remains: 39 bases, in frame from the first base. The germline V gene (reference sequence) sets CDR1 to MNHEY and CDR2 to SMNVEV. V was cut back by 11 bases and J by 2 bases, leaving a gap of 15 bases between them. The sample holds one count of this clone. There is no known antigen for this receptor. Base qualities are not at hand, and no much larger clone is one base apart.

Library prep was done by the immunoSEQ multiplex PCR assay. For the multiplex PCR, a mixture combining 60 forward primers for TCR Vbeta segments and 13 reverse primers for TCR Jbeta segments was used. A multiplex PCR assay on genomic DNA amplified the CDR3 region of rearranged TCR beta genes. Amplified TCR beta libraries were sequenced as 87-base-pair reads on the Illumina HiSeq System. The paper's data handling went like this. In a later analysis, tens of millions of unique TCR beta chains were counted across the roughly 670 repertoires, and roughly 9.9 million of these chains were shared by at least two donors. Raw reads were error-corrected and collapsed into unique sequences with a nearest-neighbor algorithm that merged closely related sequences to remove PCR and sequencing errors. To assign V, D and J gene segments, CDR3 sequences were aligned to IMGT reference sequences. For a sequence to be retained, a match of at least six nucleotides was required to both a V gene segment and a J gene segment. A rearrangement counted as productive if the CDR3 had no stop codons and remained in frame with V and J, and every other rearrangement counted as non-productive. Following IMGT convention, CDR3 was defined as the stretch from the second conserved V-encoded cysteine up to the conserved J-encoded phenylalanine. Sequences without an unambiguous match to a single V gene segment were excluded from the earlier analysis of a few hundred of the donors. In an earlier analysis of some 590 of the donors, V segments were called functional above 56.7% productive rearrangements and were called segregating when the between-donor standard deviation exceeded 5%. A statistical classification framework was developed to diagnose cytomegalovirus status using the catalog of TCR beta chain sequences. In a later analysis, V and J genes were assigned by comparing TCR nucleotide sequences against IMGT/GENE-DB human TR gene sequences. The TCRdist pipeline was used in a later analysis to assign CDR3 sequences and most-parsimonious VDJ recombination scenarios. A later analysis defined each TCR beta chain by its CDR3 amino acid sequence plus V-gene family, and excluded reads lacking a unique V-gene family. In a later analysis, around 650 highly shared, low-generation-probability nucleotide sequences were removed to address suspected cross-contamination and a sequencing artifact. A later analysis calculated a clonal expansion index for each public chain from normalized within-repertoire ranks of inferred template counts. In a later analysis, generation probabilities were computed using a VDJ recombination model fitted to out-of-frame rearrangements, and the results were checked against IGoR. In a later analysis, hypergeometric tests were used to score TCR-TCR, TCR-HLA and TCR-CMV co-occurrence, with a repertoire-size bias correction applied to TCR pairs. To estimate false discovery rates, a later analysis permuted the HLA or CMV assignments 20 times. A later analysis grouped co-occurring TCRs with DBSCAN, adding TCRdist sequence similarity when clustering within HLA-allele-positive subsets. Repertoires with fewer than 30,000 or more than 120,000 public chains were left out of co-occurrence clustering, as were five repertoires with anomalous nucleotide sharing. The table comes from immuneACCESS by way of TCRdb, which keeps in-frame sequences with V and J called. Part of the clones is missing from these tables; in studies checked, under half for an unresolved V gene and the rest for unknown reasons. That table is the source of V, J and clone size, and D and trimming were worked out from the DNA. In this sample the table shows 200,000 to 250,000 clones, about 81% of which occur a single time. The ten largest account for 2.7% of the sample.

The origin of this receptor is a woman between 40 and 55 years old in good health and CMV-seronegative. The chain employs TRBV27 and TRBJ1-2; a tentative D call is TRBD1 (5 bases match). The material sequenced was PBMCs. The nucleotide sequence is given as TGTGCCGCCCGCGGGGGATCCAACTATGGCTACACCTTC. Its coded protein is CAARGGSNYGYTF.